The 27 T cell receptor beta chains in this list originate from one sample, sequenced in a study of technical replicates of blood from a handful of donors. Clones were sequenced by immunoSEQ multiplex PCR, and TCRdb holds only the in-frame ones, with some missing. The sample contains roughly 60,000 clones, 75% to 90% of which appear only once. Sequences were obtained from PBMCs. These receptors all come from a human donor in good health. Some clones in this sample may be carry-over from other donors' samples.

The rearrangement links TRBV11-1 to TRBJ1-2; no firm D call. CDR1 is SGHAT and CDR2 is FQDESV in the germline V gene (reference sequence). V lost 4 bases and J 0 bases, leaving 15 bases between the germline ends. CDR3 length equals 16 residues. In nucleotides, the CDR3 is TGTGCCAGCAGCTCCCCGCCGGGATCAGCTAACTATGGCTACACCTTC. Protein sequence: CASSSPPGSANYGYTF.

This sequence joins TRBV19 and TRBJ2-7; 11 positions match TRBD1. Looked up from germline, CDR1 is LNHDA and CDR2 is SQIVND (reference sequence). The CDR3 covers 14 residues. V lost 3 bases, J lost 2 bases, and 0 bases stayed unmatched. CDR3 bases: TGTGCCAGTAGTATGGGACAGGGGGCCTACGAGCAGTACTTC. This translates into CASSMGQGAYEQYF. Full variable domain (missing parts from reference TRBV19 and TRBJ2-7): DGGITQSPKYLFRKEGQNVTLSCEQNLNHDAMYWYRQDPGQGLRLIYYSQIVNDFQKGDIAEGYSVSREKKESFPLTVTSAQKNPTAFYLCASSMGQGAYEQYFGPGTRLTVT.

The V gene is TRBV5-8, the J gene TRBJ1-2; D gene uncertain. The germline gives CDR1 SGHTS, CDR2 YDEGEE. The CDR3 has 13 amino acids. Trimming cost V 4 bases and J 8 bases, with 15 bases left between them. CDR3 residues: CASSPSVSGGYTF. The CDR3, as DNA: TGTGCCAGCAGCCCCTCGGTGAGCGGGGGCTACACCTTC. Filled out from reference TRBV5-8 and TRBJ1-2, the complete variable domain reads EAGVTQSPTHLIKTRGQQATLRCSPISGHTSVYWYQQALGLGLQFLLWYDEGEERNRGNFPPRFSGRQFPNYSSELNVNALELEDSALYLCASSPSVSGGYTFGSGTRLTVV.

The CDR3 sequence: CASTGPAGRATNEQYF. The CDR3 DNA sequence: TGCGCCAGCACTGGTCCGGCAGGGAGGGCGACCAACGAGCAGTACTTC. The chain employs TRBV23-1 and TRBJ2-7; 7 nucleotides align to TRBD2. TRBV23-1 is an ORF, and what it does is uncertain. The ends lost 7 bases at V and 5 bases at J; junction bases unmatched: 17. This CDR3 region has 16 residues.

This sequence joins TRBV7-8 and TRBJ2-7; D not resolved. Trimming shortened V by 5 bases and J by 7 bases, and 9 bases separated the two germline ends. This CDR3 region has 11 residues. The germline V gene has CDR1 SGHVS and CDR2 FQNEAQ. Here the CDR3 DNA reads TGTGCCAGCAGCCGAAGTCGGGAGCAGTACTTC. This translates into CASSRSREQYF. Filled out from reference TRBV7-8 and TRBJ2-7, the complete variable domain reads GAGVSQSPRYKVAKRGQDVALRCDPISGHVSLFWYQQALGQGPEFLTYFQNEAQLDKSGLPSDRFFAERPEGSVSTLKIQRTQQEDSAVYLCASSRSREQYFGPGTRLTVT.

This clone came up once. The gene calls are TRBV19 and TRBJ1-2, with 7 bases lining up with TRBD1. The CDR3 runs to 15 residues. Germline V gives CDR1 LNHDA, CDR2 SQIVND (reference sequence). After removal of 5 bases from V and 3 bases from J, the junction contained 9 bases not matched to a gene. CDR3 in amino acids: CASSDPGTAYYGYTF. The CDR3 region has the DNA TGTGCCAGTAGTGACCCGGGGACAGCTTACTATGGCTACACCTTC. The whole variable domain, filled in from reference TRBV19 and TRBJ1-2, reads DGGITQSPKYLFRKEGQNVTLSCEQNLNHDAMYWYRQDPGQGLRLIYYSQIVNDFQKGDIAEGYSVSREKKESFPLTVTSAQKNPTAFYLCASSDPGTAYYGYTFGSGTRLTVV.

For the CDR3, the DNA is TGTGCCAGCAGCACCCGATCGACTAGCGGGAGGACAGATACGCAGTATTTT. Amino acid sequence: CASSTRSTSGRTDTQYF. The chain links TRBV7-2 to TRBJ2-3; TRBD2 matches 13 bases. Germline assignment: CDR1 SGHTA and CDR2 FQGNSA. This CDR3 comprises 17 residues. J lost 3 bases, V lost 5 bases, and 8 bases had no gene match. The complete variable domain, with remaining parts taken from reference TRBV7-2 and TRBJ2-3, reads GAGVSQSPSNKVTEKGKDVELRCDPISGHTALYWYRQSLGQGLEFLIYFQGNSAPDKSGLPSDRFSAERTGGSVSTLTIQRTQQEDSAVYLCASSTRSTSGRTDTQYFGPGTRLTVL.

This clone was detected only a few times. The chain joins TRBV2 to TRBJ1-5, with a weak D call TRBD1 (6 bases). Germline CDR1 is SNHLY and CDR2 is FYNNEI. CDR3 length equals 15 residues. Between the trimmed V and J ends, which lost 7 bases and 2 bases, there was a span of 15 bases. CDR3 residues: CASKGQGIGNQPQHF. CDR3 DNA: TGTGCCAGCAAAGGGCAGGGGATCGGCAATCAGCCCCAGCATTTT. Full variable domain (missing parts from reference TRBV2 and TRBJ1-5): EPEVTQTPSHQVTQMGQEVILRCVPISNHLYFYWYRQILGQKVEFLVSFYNNEISEKSEIFDDQFSVERPDGSNFTLKIRSTKLEDSAMYFCASKGQGIGNQPQHFGDGTRLSIL.

The gene calls are TRBV7-2 and TRBJ2-5; 10 nucleotides agree with TRBD2. The germline gives CDR1 SGHTA, CDR2 FQGNSA. This CDR3 comprises 18 residues. The junction had 13 bases not matched to a gene; V was cut back by 2 bases and J by 4 bases. In DNA, the CDR3 is TGTGCCAGCAGCTTAAAGGGTGGGAGCGGGGGGGCGGGAGAGACCCAGTACTTC. Translated: CASSLKGGSGGAGETQYF.

The chain has TRBV29-1 and TRBJ1-2; D is unresolved. The V end was cut by 1 base, the J end by 4 bases, with 13 bases between. The CDR3 runs to 14 residues. Germline V gene sequence: CDR1 SQVTM, CDR2 ANQGSEA. The chain's CDR3 is CSVEGTGIGYGYTF. DNA for the CDR3: TGCAGCGTTGAAGGGACCGGGATCGGCTATGGCTACACCTTC.

This clone appeared a few times. The rearrangement joins TRBV9 to TRBJ2-5; 7 bases are shared with TRBD2. The trim removed 3 bases at V and 0 bases at J, leaving 8 bases unmatched. The CDR3 loop spans 16 amino acids. Germline assignment: CDR1 SGDLS and CDR2 YYNGEE. CDR3 loop: CASSAFAGGNQETQYF. The CDR3 region has the DNA TGTGCCAGCAGCGCTTTCGCCGGGGGGAACCAAGAGACCCAGTACTTC.

V usage is TRBV29-1 and J usage is TRBJ2-6, with 7 bases lining up with TRBD1. Trimming took 6 bases from V and 1 from J; bases not matched to a gene: 18. Per germline, CDR1 SQVTM and CDR2 ANQGSEA. There are 19 residues in the CDR3. The DNA of the CDR3 is TGCAGCGTGACCCGGGACAGAATAGGGCCCGGATCTGGGGCCAACGTCCTGACTTTC. It yields the protein CSVTRDRIGPGSGANVLTF.

The V gene is TRBV18, the J gene TRBJ1-5, with D perhaps matching TRBD1 (5 bases). Trimming removed 6 bases from V and 3 bases from J, with 12 bases in between. Germline V gene data show CDR1 as KGHSH and CDR2 as LQKENI. The CDR3 length is 14 residues. In DNA form, the CDR3 reads TGTGCCAGCTCTTCTGGGGGGATCAATCAGCCCCAGCATTTT. Its protein product is CASSSGGINQPQHF.

The rearrangement joins TRBV2 to TRBJ1-2, with 7 bases lining up with TRBD1. CDR3 length equals 12 residues. Germline V gene sequence: CDR1 SNHLY, CDR2 FYNNEI. J lost 9 bases, V lost 3 bases, and 4 bases had no gene match. The CDR3 DNA is TGTGCCAGCAGTGAGGGACAGAACCGCTACACCTTC. Its translation: CASSEGQNRYTF. The variable domain in full, with the rest retrieved from reference TRBV2 and TRBJ1-2, is EPEVTQTPSHQVTQMGQEVILRCVPISNHLYFYWYRQILGQKVEFLVSFYNNEISEKSEIFDDQFSVERPDGSNFTLKIRSTKLEDSAMYFCASSEGQNRYTFGSGTRLTVV.

This clone appeared a single time. This chain uses TRBV11-3 with TRBJ2-2; D not resolved. This CDR3 contains 16 residues. From germline, CDR1 is SGHNT and CDR2 YENEEA. Trimming took off 7 bases at V and 7 bases at J, with 22 bases between the two ends. The CDR3 is CASNLRRVNTGGELFF. The CDR3 region has the DNA TGTGCCAGCAACCTCCGCCGGGTCAACACGGGCGGGGAGCTGTTTTTT.

The chain links TRBV6-1 to TRBJ2-7; 7 nucleotides match TRBD1. The CDR3 loop spans 13 amino acids. Germline lookup yields CDR1 MNHNS and CDR2 SASEGT. J lost 2 bases, V lost 9 bases, and 7 bases had no gene match. The CDR3 is CASTGDGPYEQYF. In DNA form, the CDR3 reads TGTGCCAGTACAGGGGACGGGCCCTACGAGCAGTACTTC.

CDR3 loop: CASSPTGQGSGYTF. In DNA, the CDR3 is TGTGCCAGCTCACCCACCGGGCAGGGGAGCGGCTACACCTTC. This chain joins TRBV18 and TRBJ1-2; possible D gene TRBD1, 6 bases. The V end was cut by 3 bases, the J end by 8 bases, with 16 bases between. This CDR3 is built from 14 residues. CDR1 and CDR2 (germline): KGHSH, LQKENI. Looking up the rest from reference TRBV18 and TRBJ1-2 gives the full variable domain: NAGVMQNPRHLVRRRGQEARLRCSPMKGHSHVYWYRQLPEEGLKFMVYLQKENIIDESGMPKERFSAEFPKEGPSILRIQQVVRGDSAAYFCASSPTGQGSGYTFGSGTRLTVV.

The chain combines TRBV7-3 with TRBJ1-1; 8 nucleotides match TRBD1. V trimming: 5 bases; J trimming: 5 bases; junction bases outside the gene matches: 10. CDR1 SGHTA and CDR2 FQGTGA come from the germline V gene. The CDR3 has 15 amino acids. The CDR3: CASSDGQGAGTEAFF. The DNA for the CDR3 is TGTGCCAGCAGCGATGGTCAGGGGGCGGGGACTGAAGCTTTCTTT. Full variable domain (outside the CDR3, taken from reference TRBV7-3 and TRBJ1-1): GAGVSQTPSNKVTEKGKYVELRCDPISGHTALYWYRQSLGQGPEFLIYFQGTGAADDSGLPNDRFFAVRPEGSVSTLKIQRTERGDSAVYLCASSDGQGAGTEAFFGQGTRLTVV.

This chain joins TRBV2 and TRBJ2-1; 12 nucleotides align to TRBD2. This CDR3 comprises 15 residues. V shed 6 bases and J 7 bases; nucleotides not matched to a gene: 7. Looked up from germline, CDR1 is SNHLY and CDR2 is FYNNEI. In DNA form, the CDR3 reads TGTGCCAGCAGGCTAGCGGGGGGGCACGAGAATGAGCAGTTCTTC. It translates to CASRLAGGHENEQFF.

This chain links TRBV4-3 with TRBJ1-1; 7 bases match TRBD1. The CDR3 contains 15 residues. Germline loops: CDR1 LGHNA, CDR2 YSLEER. V lost 6 bases to trimming and J lost 3 bases; unmatched junction nucleotides: 10. CDR3 region: CASSRQGGLDTEAFF. CDR3 bases: TGCGCCAGCAGTAGACAGGGCGGCTTGGACACTGAAGCTTTCTTT.

V usage is TRBV5-1 and J usage is TRBJ2-5; the D is unclear. The V end was cut by 0 bases, the J end by 4 bases, with 10 bases between. Germline values: CDR1 SGHRS, CDR2 YFSETQ. The CDR3 runs 14 residues. The CDR3 spells CASSLEPGGETQYF. The DNA of the CDR3 is TGCGCCAGCAGCTTGGAACCGGGTGGAGAGACCCAGTACTTC.

CDR3: CASSLLRGSYNEQFF. The CDR3 nucleotides are TGTGCCAGCAGCTTGTTACGAGGGTCCTACAATGAGCAGTTCTTC. This chain uses TRBV5-4 with TRBJ2-1, with TRBD2 as a possible D gene (5 bases). In germline, CDR1 is SGHNT, CDR2 YYREEE (reference sequence). The CDR3 runs to 15 residues. The ends were cut back, 1 base at V and 1 base at J, with 9 bases in the middle. Based on the CDR3 plus reference TRBV5-4 and TRBJ2-1, the full variable domain is ETGVTQSPTHLIKTRGQQVTLRCSSQSGHNTVSWYQQALGQGPQFIFQYYREEENGRGNFPPRFSGLQFPNYSSELNVNALELDDSALYLCASSLLRGSYNEQFFGPGTRLTVL.

This clone was counted only a few times. The chain uses TRBV15 and TRBJ1-5, with D possibly being TRBD1 (6 bases). CDR3 length: 16 residues. V lost 1 base to trimming and J lost 1 base, with 11 bases between them. Germline V gene data show CDR1 as LNHNV and CDR2 as YYDKDF (reference sequence). The CDR3 loop reads CATSRARDRSNQPQHF. The CDR3 DNA reads as TGTGCCACCAGCAGAGCCCGAGACAGGAGCAATCAGCCCCAGCATTTT. Based on the CDR3 plus reference TRBV15 and TRBJ1-5, the full variable domain is DAMVIQNPRYQVTQFGKPVTLSCSQTLNHNVMYWYQQKSSQAPKLLFHYYDKDFNNEADTPDNFQSRRPNTSFCFLDIRSPGLGDTAMYLCATSRARDRSNQPQHFGDGTRLSIL.

The J gene is TRBJ2-3, the V gene TRBV7-9; D might be TRBD2 (5 bases). V was cut by 0 bases and J by 6 bases, with 13 bases left in between. The CDR3 contains 15 residues. Germline-derived CDR1 and CDR2 are SEHNR and FQNEAQ (reference sequence). CDR3: CASSLAGGGEDTQYF. CDR3 in DNA: TGTGCCAGCAGCTTAGCTGGAGGTGGTGAGGATACGCAGTATTTT.

V usage is TRBV12-5 and J usage is TRBJ1-2, with no clear D. CDR1 and CDR2 from the germline V gene are LGHNT and FRNRAP. This CDR3 spans 11 amino acids. Trimming removed 2 bases from V and 11 bases from J, with 9 bases in between. CDR3 residues: CASGLLTEYTF. The DNA for the CDR3 is TGTGCTAGTGGTTTGCTAACAGAGTACACCTTC.

The chain carries TRBV7-2 and TRBJ2-7, with D maybe TRBD2 (7 bases). There are 16 residues in the CDR3. The V end lost 4 bases, the J end lost 1 base, and 17 bases lay between the germline ends. Germline values: CDR1 SGHTA, CDR2 FQGNSA. CDR3 coding DNA: TGTGCCAGCAGCTCCCTAGGGGGGGCCGGGTCCTACGAGCAGTACTTC. Translation gives CASSSLGGAGSYEQYF. The complete variable domain, with remaining parts taken from reference TRBV7-2 and TRBJ2-7, reads GAGVSQSPSNKVTEKGKDVELRCDPISGHTALYWYRQSLGQGLEFLIYFQGNSAPDKSGLPSDRFSAERTGGSVSTLTIQRTQQEDSAVYLCASSSLGGAGSYEQYFGPGTRLTVT.

This clone was counted once. The gene calls are TRBV9 and TRBJ2-7; no clear D gene. The CDR3 contains 14 residues. Germline V gives CDR1 SGDLS, CDR2 YYNGEE. Between the trimmed V and J ends, which lost 0 bases and 0 bases, there was a span of 7 bases. The CDR3 DNA follows: TGTGCCAGCAGCGTAGAATCGAGCTCCTACGAGCAGTACTTC. Translated, it gives CASSVESSSYEQYF.